Each of the 24 T cell receptor beta chains below was sequenced from the same sample in a study of T cell responses to AZD1222 COVID-19 vaccine. Some clones are missing from TCRdb's copy, which holds only in-frame ones; the method was immunoSEQ multiplex PCR. The sample lists around 130,000 clones, about 86% occurring once. Sequencing used peripheral blood, obtained on day 0 of AZD1222 vaccination. These receptor sequences come from an adult in good health.

CDR3 nucleotides: TGTGCCAGTAGTATACGATCATATGGGAACACTGAAGCTTTCTTT. It is translated as CASSIRSYGNTEAFF. This chain joins TRBV19 and TRBJ1-1; D unresolved. Trimming left V 2 bases short and J 1 base short, with 11 bases between. The CDR3 loop spans 15 amino acids. CDR1 and CDR2 from the germline V gene are LNHDA and SQIVND (reference sequence).

This clone turned up a few times. The chain joins TRBV19 to TRBJ2-4; D unclear. Per the germline V gene, CDR1 is LNHDA and CDR2 is SQIVND (reference sequence). Trimming removed 1 base at V and 10 bases at J, with 14 bases between. There are 14 residues in the CDR3. The CDR3 here is CASSIGPRQAIQYF. The CDR3 DNA sequence: TGTGCCAGTAGTATAGGGCCTCGGCAGGCTATTCAGTACTTC.

This chain joins TRBV9 and TRBJ1-4; D remains ambiguous. The CDR3 contains 15 residues. V was trimmed by 4 bases and J by 5 bases, leaving 15 bases between them. Germline loops: CDR1 SGDLS, CDR2 YYNGEE. CDR3 loop: CASSPSSSGNEKLFF. CDR3 in DNA: TGTGCCAGCAGCCCGAGCAGTAGTGGGAATGAAAAACTGTTTTTT.

This clone was observed a few times. The rearrangement uses TRBV3-1 (or the pseudogene TRBV3-2) and TRBJ1-4; unclear D gene. Germline lookup yields CDR1 LGHDT and CDR2 YNNKEL (reference sequence). CDR3 length: 13 amino acids. The V gene lost 5 bases and the J gene lost 8 bases, with 12 bases spanning the gap. This CDR3 is CASSGEDGEKLFF. The CDR3 region has the DNA TGTGCCAGCAGCGGCGAGGACGGGGAAAAACTGTTTTTT.

This clone was counted once. The rearrangement joins TRBV28 to TRBJ2-7; D is ambiguous. Germline V gene data show CDR1 as MDHEN and CDR2 as SYDVKM. The CDR3 extends over 16 amino acids. V lost 2 bases to trimming and J lost 3 bases, with 17 bases between them. Here the CDR3 reads CASSLAPGLTNYEQYF. DNA of the CDR3: TGTGCCAGCAGTTTAGCCCCCGGATTAACCAACTACGAGCAGTACTTC.

This clone was detected a few times. V usage is TRBV14 and J usage is TRBJ2-7; 10 nucleotides line up with TRBD1. The CDR3 runs 15 residues. The V and J ends lost 4 bases and 3 bases, in that order; junction bases with no gene match: 6. Germline values: CDR1 SGHDN, CDR2 FVKESK. The CDR3 nucleotides read TGTGCCAGCAGCCGAAGACAGGGGGCTTACTACGAGCAGTACTTC. This codes for CASSRRQGAYYEQYF.

V is TRBV18 and J is TRBJ2-1; the D is unclear. V lost 1 base, J lost 3 bases, and 10 bases lay in between. This CDR3 region has 15 residues. CDR1 is KGHSH, CDR2 LQKENI, per germline. This CDR3 reads CASSPLQAVYNEQFF. CDR3 nucleotide sequence: TGTGCCAGCTCACCACTCCAGGCCGTCTACAATGAGCAGTTCTTC.

The chain uses TRBV7-2 and TRBJ2-3; 9 bases are a match to TRBD2. The CDR3 is made up of 16 amino acids. Trimming cost V 1 base and J 4 bases; bases outside gene matches: 6. In germline, CDR1 is SGHTA, CDR2 FQGNSA. CDR3 region: CASSLVGGGAPDTQYF. CDR3 DNA: TGTGCCAGCAGCTTAGTGGGCGGGGGGGCCCCAGATACGCAGTATTTT.

The chain is built from TRBV20-1 and TRBJ2-3; D is unresolved. Germline V lookup: CDR1 DFQATT, CDR2 SNEGSKA (reference sequence). CDR3 size: 11 residues. V lost 7 bases to trimming and J lost 2 bases, with 7 bases between them. The CDR3, as DNA: TGCAGTGAGTCCTTCACAGATACGCAGTATTTT. This encodes CSESFTDTQYF.

This rearrangement joins TRBV5-5 to TRBJ2-1, with D tentatively TRBD1 (6 bases). Germline assignment: CDR1 SGHKS and CDR2 YYEKEE (reference sequence). This CDR3 is 16 amino acids long. V lost 2 bases and J lost 5, with 17 bases in between. CDR3 residues: CASSFLDRESHNEQFF. CDR3 nucleotide sequence: TGTGCCAGCAGCTTCCTGGACAGAGAGAGCCACAATGAGCAGTTCTTC.

The sample holds a few counts of this clone. J is TRBJ2-1 and V is TRBV18; 9 bases are shared with TRBD1. This CDR3 has 15 residues. The trim removed 6 bases at V and 2 bases at J, leaving 5 bases unmatched. Per the germline V gene, CDR1 is KGHSH and CDR2 is LQKENI. In DNA form, the CDR3 reads TGTGCCAGCTCGCGGGGACAGGGAGCCTACAATGAGCAGTTCTTC. Residues: CASSRGQGAYNEQFF.

This clone came up a few times. This chain links TRBV10-3 with TRBJ2-1; TRBD2 agrees at 8 bases. The CDR3 is 15 residues long. Germline V CDR1 and CDR2: ENHRY, SYGVKD. V was pared by 5 bases and J by 4 bases, with 7 bases of the junction left unmatched. The CDR3 DNA sequence: TGTGCCATCAGTCCCCGGGGGGGCCAATACAATGAGCAGTTCTTC. As protein: CAISPRGGQYNEQFF.

The chain joins TRBV7-2 to TRBJ2-7; unclear D gene. Trimming pared 6 bases from V and 3 bases from J, leaving 12 bases between. Germline values: CDR1 SGHTA, CDR2 FQGNSA. This CDR3 region has 13 residues. The CDR3 DNA follows: TGTGCCAGCAGTGTCGGCCCCATCTACGAGCAGTACTTC. Translation: CASSVGPIYEQYF. The whole variable domain, filled in from reference TRBV7-2 and TRBJ2-7, reads GAGVSQSPSNKVTEKGKDVELRCDPISGHTALYWYRQSLGQGLEFLIYFQGNSAPDKSGLPSDRFSAERTGGSVSTLTIQRTQQEDSAVYLCASSVGPIYEQYFGPGTRLTVT.

The CDR3 nucleotides read TGTGCCTGGAGTGTGGGGGGATCGAGCACAGATACGCAGTATTTT. Protein sequence: CAWSVGGSSTDTQYF. The chain carries TRBV30 and TRBJ2-3; maybe TRBD2 (6 bases). Germline CDR1 reads GTSNPN; CDR2 reads SVGIG (reference sequence). V was clipped by 0 bases and J by 0 bases, with 10 bases between them. The CDR3 extends over 15 amino acids.

This clone was seen just once. The V and J genes are TRBV7-9 and TRBJ2-2, with D tentatively TRBD1 (5 bases). This CDR3 is built from 16 residues. Per the germline V gene, CDR1 is SEHNR and CDR2 is FQNEAQ (reference sequence). Trimming stripped 4 bases from V and 0 bases from J, with 12 bases between. For the CDR3, the DNA is TGTGCCAGCAGCTCGGTAGGACAAACGAACACCGGGGAGCTGTTTTTT. This sequence encodes CASSSVGQTNTGELFF.

This clone was picked up a small number of times. This chain links TRBV15 with TRBJ1-5, with D uncertain. The length of the CDR3 is 15 residues. CDR1 LNHNV and CDR2 YYDKDF come from the germline V gene (reference sequence). V lost 5 bases, J lost 4 bases, and 15 bases lay in between. In DNA form, the CDR3 reads TGTGCCACCAGCTCCCGACGGGGAGAAAATCAGCCCCAGCATTTT. Translating gives CATSSRRGENQPQHF.

V and J are TRBV25-1 and TRBJ2-1, with D unclear. Germline-derived CDR1 and CDR2 are MGHDK and SYGVNS. CDR3 size: 16 residues. V lost 2 bases to trimming and J lost 5 bases, with 16 bases between them. The CDR3 region has the DNA TGTGCCAGCAGTGAACATGCACGTGGGGTTCACAATGAGCAGTTCTTC. It specifies CASSEHARGVHNEQFF.

This sequence joins TRBV7-3 and TRBJ2-7, with 7 bases identical to TRBD2. The J segment lost 6 bases and the V segment lost 0 bases, leaving 11 bases of the junction unmatched. Germline V gene lookup returns CDR1 SGHTA and CDR2 FQGTGA. The CDR3 has 16 residues. CDR3 in amino acids: CASSLTGGPGIVEQYF. For the CDR3, the DNA is TGTGCCAGCAGCTTAACGGGAGGGCCGGGAATCGTCGAGCAGTACTTC.

The rearrangement uses TRBV28 and TRBJ1-2; D is perhaps TRBD1 (5 bases). V gave up 5 bases and J gave up 7 bases, with 11 bases separating them. CDR1 MDHEN and CDR2 SYDVKM come from the germline V gene. CDR3 length: 12 residues. The CDR3 is CASSGTGGGYTF. The CDR3 DNA sequence: TGTGCCAGCAGTGGGACGGGAGGTGGCTACACCTTC.

CDR3 bases: TGCGCCAGCAGTGACCGAGGAAGTAGCGGAATATACGAGCAGTACTTC. Its translation is CASSDRGSSGIYEQYF. The chain has TRBV10-1 and TRBJ2-7; TRBD2 might be the D (6 bases). The V and J ends lost 3 bases and 4 bases respectively, with 19 bases between them. Germline CDR1 WNHNN, CDR2 SYGVQD (reference sequence). CDR3 length: 16 residues.

V and J are TRBV7-6 and TRBJ2-2, with D maybe TRBD2 (5 bases). The germline gives CDR1 SGHVS, CDR2 FNYEAQ. Trimming shortened V by 9 bases and J by 5 bases, and 22 bases separated the two germline ends. This CDR3 region has 16 residues. Here the CDR3 DNA reads TGTGCCAGTAGCGTCGGAGGAGCTCCCCGGACCGGGGAGCTGTTTTTT. It encodes CASSVGGAPRTGELFF. The whole variable domain, remainder taken from reference TRBV7-6 and TRBJ2-2, is GAGVSQSPRYKVTKRGQDVALRCDPISGHVSLYWYRQALGQGPEFLTYFNYEAQQDKSGLPNDRFSAERPEGSISTLTIQRTEQRDSAMYRCASSVGGAPRTGELFFGEGSRLTVL.

This clone was observed a single time. This rearrangement joins TRBV27 to TRBJ1-2; 8 bases map to TRBD1. Trimming cost V 4 bases and J 2 bases; bases outside gene matches: 3. The CDR3 consists of 14 residues. Germline V gives CDR1 MNHEY, CDR2 SMNVEV (reference sequence). CDR3 nucleotide sequence: TGTGCCAGCAGTTCTGGACAGGGAAACTATGGCTACACCTTC. This gives the protein CASSSGQGNYGYTF.

This chain links TRBV7-2 with TRBJ2-5; possible D gene TRBD1, 5 bases. This CDR3 has 14 residues. Germline CDR1 SGHTA, CDR2 FQGNSA. V dropped 0 bases and J dropped 4 bases, with 9 bases sitting between them. The CDR3 DNA follows: TGTGCCAGCAGCTTAGCGCAAGGGGTAGAGACCCAGTACTTC. Its translation: CASSLAQGVETQYF.

The rearrangement uses TRBV5-1 and TRBJ2-7, with TRBD2 as a possible D gene (6 bases). The CDR3 runs 15 residues. Germline-derived CDR1 and CDR2 are SGHRS and YFSETQ. Between the trimmed V and J ends, which lost 0 bases and 3 bases, there was a span of 13 bases. This chain's CDR3 is CASSLAAGSGYEQYF. CDR3 bases: TGCGCCAGCAGCTTGGCCGCGGGATCTGGCTACGAGCAGTACTTC. Drawing the rest from reference TRBV5-1 and TRBJ2-7, the complete variable domain is KAGVTQTPRYLIKTRGQQVTLSCSPISGHRSVSWYQQTPGQGLQFLFEYFSETQRNKGNFPGRFSGRQFSNSRSEMNVSTLELGDSALYLCASSLAAGSGYEQYFGPGTRLTVT.